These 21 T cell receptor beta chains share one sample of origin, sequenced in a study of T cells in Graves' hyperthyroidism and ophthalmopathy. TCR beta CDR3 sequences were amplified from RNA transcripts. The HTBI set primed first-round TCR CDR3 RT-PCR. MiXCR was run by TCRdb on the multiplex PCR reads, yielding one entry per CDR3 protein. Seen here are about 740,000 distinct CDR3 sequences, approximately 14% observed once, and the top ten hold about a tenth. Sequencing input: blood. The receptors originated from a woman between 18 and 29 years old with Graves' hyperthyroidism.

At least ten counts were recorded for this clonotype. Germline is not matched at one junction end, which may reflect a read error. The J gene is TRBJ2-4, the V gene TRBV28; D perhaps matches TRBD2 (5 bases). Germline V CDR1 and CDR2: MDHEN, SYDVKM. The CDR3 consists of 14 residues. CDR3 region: CASGLGSAKNIQYF. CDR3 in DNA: TGTGCCAGCGGTTTAGGGAGTGCCAAAAACATTCAGTACTTC.

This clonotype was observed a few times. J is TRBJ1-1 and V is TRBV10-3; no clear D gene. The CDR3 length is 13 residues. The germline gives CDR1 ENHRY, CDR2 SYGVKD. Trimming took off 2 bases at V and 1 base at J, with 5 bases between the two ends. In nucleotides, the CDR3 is TGTGCCATCAGTGAGCGGACGAACACTGAAGCTTTCTTT. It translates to CAISERTNTEAFF.

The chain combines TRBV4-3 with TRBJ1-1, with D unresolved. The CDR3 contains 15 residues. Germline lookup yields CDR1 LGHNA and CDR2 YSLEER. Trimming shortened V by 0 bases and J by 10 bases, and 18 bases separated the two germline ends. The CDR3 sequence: CASSQDVPAEVPAFF. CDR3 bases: TGCGCCAGCAGCCAAGATGTTCCGGCGGAGGTCCCAGCTTTCTTT.

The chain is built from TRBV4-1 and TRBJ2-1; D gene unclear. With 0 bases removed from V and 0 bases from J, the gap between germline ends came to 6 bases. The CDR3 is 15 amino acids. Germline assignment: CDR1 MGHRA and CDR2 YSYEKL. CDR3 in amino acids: CASSQEGSSYNEQFF. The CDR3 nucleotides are TGCGCCAGCAGCCAAGAAGGTAGCTCCTACAATGAGCAGTTCTTC.

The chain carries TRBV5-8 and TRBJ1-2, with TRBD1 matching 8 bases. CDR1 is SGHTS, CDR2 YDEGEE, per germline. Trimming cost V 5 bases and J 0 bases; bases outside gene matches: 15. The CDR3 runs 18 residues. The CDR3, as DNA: TGTGCCAGCAGGCGAACCCCGGGACAGGACCGAACTAACTATGGCTACACCTTC. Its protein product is CASRRTPGQDRTNYGYTF.

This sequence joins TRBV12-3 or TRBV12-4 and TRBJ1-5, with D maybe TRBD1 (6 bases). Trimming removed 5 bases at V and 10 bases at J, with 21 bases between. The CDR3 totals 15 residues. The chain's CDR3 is CASSDGDISISPQHF. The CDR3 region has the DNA TGTGCCAGCAGTGACGGGGACATTTCCATCAGCCCCCAGCATTTT.

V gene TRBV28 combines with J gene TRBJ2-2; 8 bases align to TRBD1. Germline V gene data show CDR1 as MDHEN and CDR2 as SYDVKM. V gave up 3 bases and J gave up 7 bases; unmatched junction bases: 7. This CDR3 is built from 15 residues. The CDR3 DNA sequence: TGTGCCAGCAGTTTGGCCGGACAGGGAGGCGGGGAGCTGTTTTTT. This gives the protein CASSLAGQGGGELFF.

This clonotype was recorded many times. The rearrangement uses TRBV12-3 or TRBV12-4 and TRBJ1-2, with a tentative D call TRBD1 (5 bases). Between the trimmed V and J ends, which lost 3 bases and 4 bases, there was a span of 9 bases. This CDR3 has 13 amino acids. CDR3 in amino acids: CASSFGTGYGYTF. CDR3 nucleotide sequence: TGTGCCAGCAGTTTTGGGACGGGCTATGGCTACACCTTC.

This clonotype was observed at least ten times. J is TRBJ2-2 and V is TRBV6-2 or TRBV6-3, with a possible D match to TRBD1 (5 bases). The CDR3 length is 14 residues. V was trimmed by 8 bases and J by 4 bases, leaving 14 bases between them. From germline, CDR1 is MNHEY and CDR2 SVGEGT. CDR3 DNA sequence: TGTGCCAGCCAGGGTAACAGAGGCACCGGGGAGCTGTTTTTT. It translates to CASQGNRGTGELFF.

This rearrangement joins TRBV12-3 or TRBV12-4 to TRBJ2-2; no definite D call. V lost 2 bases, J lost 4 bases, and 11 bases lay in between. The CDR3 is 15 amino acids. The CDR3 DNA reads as TGTGCCAGCAGTTTAACCCCTTGGGGCACCGGGGAGCTGTTTTTT. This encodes CASSLTPWGTGELFF.

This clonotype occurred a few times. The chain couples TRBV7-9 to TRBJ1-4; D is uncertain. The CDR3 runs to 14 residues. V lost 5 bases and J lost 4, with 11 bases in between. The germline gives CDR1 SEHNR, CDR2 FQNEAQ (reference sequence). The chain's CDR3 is CASSHNTLNEKLFF. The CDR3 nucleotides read TGTGCCAGCAGCCATAACACACTTAATGAAAAACTGTTTTTT.

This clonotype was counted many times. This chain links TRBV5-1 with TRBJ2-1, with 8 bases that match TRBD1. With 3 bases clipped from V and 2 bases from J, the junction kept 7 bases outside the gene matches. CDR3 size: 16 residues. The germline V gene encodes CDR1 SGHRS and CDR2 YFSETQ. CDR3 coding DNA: TGCGCCAGCAGCTCGACGGGACAGGCACCCTACAATGAGCAGTTCTTC. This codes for CASSSTGQAPYNEQFF.

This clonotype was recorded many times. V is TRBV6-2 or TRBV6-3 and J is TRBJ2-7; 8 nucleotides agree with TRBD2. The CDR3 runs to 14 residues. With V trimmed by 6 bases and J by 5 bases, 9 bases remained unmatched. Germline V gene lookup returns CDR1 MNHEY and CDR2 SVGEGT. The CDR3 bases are TGTGCCAGCAGGGTTAGCGGGAAGGGCAACGAGCAGTACTTC. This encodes CASRVSGKGNEQYF.

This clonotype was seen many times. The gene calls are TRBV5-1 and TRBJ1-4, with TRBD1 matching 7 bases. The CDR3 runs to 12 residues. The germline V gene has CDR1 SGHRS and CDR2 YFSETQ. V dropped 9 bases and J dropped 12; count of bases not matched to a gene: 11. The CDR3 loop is CATREGGGELFF. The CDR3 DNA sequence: TGCGCCACCCGTGAAGGGGGCGGTGAACTGTTTTTT.

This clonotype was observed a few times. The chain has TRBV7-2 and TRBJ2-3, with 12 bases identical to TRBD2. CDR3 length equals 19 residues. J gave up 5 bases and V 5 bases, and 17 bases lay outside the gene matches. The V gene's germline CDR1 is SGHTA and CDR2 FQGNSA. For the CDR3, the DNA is TGTGCCAGCAGCCGAGCCGGGACTAGCGGGTCCTTCTCCAGAGATACGCAGTATTTT. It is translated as CASSRAGTSGSFSRDTQYF.

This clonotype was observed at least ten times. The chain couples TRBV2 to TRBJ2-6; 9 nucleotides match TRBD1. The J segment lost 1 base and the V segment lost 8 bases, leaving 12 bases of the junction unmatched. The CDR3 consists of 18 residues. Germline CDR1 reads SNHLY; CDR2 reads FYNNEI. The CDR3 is CASSHTGGSYSGANVLTF. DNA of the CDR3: TGTGCCAGCTCTCATACAGGGGGCAGTTATTCTGGGGCCAACGTCCTGACTTTC.

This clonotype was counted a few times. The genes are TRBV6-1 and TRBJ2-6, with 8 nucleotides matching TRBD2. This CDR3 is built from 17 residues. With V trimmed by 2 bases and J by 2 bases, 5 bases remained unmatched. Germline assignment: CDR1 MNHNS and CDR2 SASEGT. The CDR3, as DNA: TGTGCCAGCAGTGAACCCCCGGGGGGGACTGGGGCCAACGTCCTGACTTTC. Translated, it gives CASSEPPGGTGANVLTF.

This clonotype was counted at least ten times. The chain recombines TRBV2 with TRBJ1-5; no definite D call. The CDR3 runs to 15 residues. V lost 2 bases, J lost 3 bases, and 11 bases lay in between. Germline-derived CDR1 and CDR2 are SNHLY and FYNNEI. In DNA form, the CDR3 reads TGTGCCAGCAGTGAAAAGGGTTTGGACAATCAGCCCCAGCATTTT. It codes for CASSEKGLDNQPQHF.

The CDR3 here is CASSYKGGGNTEAFF. DNA for the CDR3: TGTGCCAGCAGTTATAAAGGGGGAGGGAACACTGAAGCTTTCTTT. The gene calls are TRBV6-1 and TRBJ1-1; D perhaps matches TRBD1 (6 bases). CDR1 is MNHNS, CDR2 SASEGT, per germline. The CDR3 contains 15 residues. The V and J ends lost 5 bases and 1 base respectively, with 14 bases between them.

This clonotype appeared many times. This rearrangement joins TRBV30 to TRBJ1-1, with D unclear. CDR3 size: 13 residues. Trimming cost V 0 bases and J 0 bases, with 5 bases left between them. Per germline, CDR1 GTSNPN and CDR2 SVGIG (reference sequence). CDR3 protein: CAWSVDLNTEAFF. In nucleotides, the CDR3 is TGTGCCTGGAGTGTTGACTTGAACACTGAAGCTTTCTTT.

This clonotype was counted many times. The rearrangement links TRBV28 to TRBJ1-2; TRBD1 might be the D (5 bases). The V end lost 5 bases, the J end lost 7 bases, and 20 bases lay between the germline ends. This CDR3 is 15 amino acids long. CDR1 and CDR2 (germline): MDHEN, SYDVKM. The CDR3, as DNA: TGTGCCAGCAGTACCCAAAGACGACTCCAGGGTGGCTACACCTTC. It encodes CASSTQRRLQGGYTF.